This T cell receptor beta chain was profiled in a study of T cells in localized non-small cell lung cancer. General observations from the study: Among blood samples, higher T cell density accompanied longer overall survival.

Germline CDR1 and CDR2: LNHDA and SQIVND (reference sequence). V dropped 5 bases and J dropped 5; count of bases not matched to a gene: 6. The CDR3 spans 14 residues. A note on this clone: The antigen remains unidentified.

Generated by immunoSEQ multiplex PCR, the TCRdb table keeps only in-frame clones and is missing some. The top ten clones hold more than 2% of a sample with about 47,000 clones, 85% to 90% of them seen once. Sample: PBMCs, taken before any cancer treatment. This clonotype originated in a man aged 40 to 75 with stage II lung adenocarcinoma. This rearrangement joins TRBV19 to TRBJ1-5; 7 nucleotides agree with TRBD1. CDR3 sequence reads: CASSLQGFYQPQHF. CDR3 bases: TGTGCCAGTAGTCTACAGGGGTTTTATCAGCCCCAGCATTTT.